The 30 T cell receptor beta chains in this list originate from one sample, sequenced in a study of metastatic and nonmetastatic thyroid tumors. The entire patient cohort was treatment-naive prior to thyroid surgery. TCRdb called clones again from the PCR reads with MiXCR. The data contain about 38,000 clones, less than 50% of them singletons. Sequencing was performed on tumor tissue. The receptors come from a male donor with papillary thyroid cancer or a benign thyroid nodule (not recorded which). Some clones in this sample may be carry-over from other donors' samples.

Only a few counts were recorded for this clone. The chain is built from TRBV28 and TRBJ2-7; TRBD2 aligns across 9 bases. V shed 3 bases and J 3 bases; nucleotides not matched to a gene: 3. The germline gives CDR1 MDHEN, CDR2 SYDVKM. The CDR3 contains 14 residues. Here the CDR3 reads CASSFIAGDYEQYF. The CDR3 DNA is TGTGCCAGCAGTTTCATAGCGGGAGACTACGAGCAGTACTTC.

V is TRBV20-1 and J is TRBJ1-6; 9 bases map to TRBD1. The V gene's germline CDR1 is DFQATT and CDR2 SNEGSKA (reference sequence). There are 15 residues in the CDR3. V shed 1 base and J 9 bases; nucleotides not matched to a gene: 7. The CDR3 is CSARGGTGIFSPLHF. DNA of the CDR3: TGCAGTGCTAGAGGCGGGACAGGGATTTTTTCACCCCTCCACTTT.

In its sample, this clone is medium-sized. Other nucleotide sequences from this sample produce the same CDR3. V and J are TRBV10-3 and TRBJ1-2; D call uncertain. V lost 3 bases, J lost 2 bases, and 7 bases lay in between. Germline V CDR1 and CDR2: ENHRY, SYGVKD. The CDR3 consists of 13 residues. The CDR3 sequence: CAISDEGNYGYTF. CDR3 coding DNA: TGTGCCATCAGTGATGAGGGCAACTATGGCTACACCTTC.

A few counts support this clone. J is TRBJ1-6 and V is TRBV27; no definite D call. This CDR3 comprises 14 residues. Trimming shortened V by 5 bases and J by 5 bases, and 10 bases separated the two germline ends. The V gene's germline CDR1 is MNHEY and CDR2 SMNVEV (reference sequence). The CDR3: CASSHVVDNSPLHF. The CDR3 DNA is TGTGCCAGCAGTCACGTGGTTGATAATTCACCCCTCCACTTT.

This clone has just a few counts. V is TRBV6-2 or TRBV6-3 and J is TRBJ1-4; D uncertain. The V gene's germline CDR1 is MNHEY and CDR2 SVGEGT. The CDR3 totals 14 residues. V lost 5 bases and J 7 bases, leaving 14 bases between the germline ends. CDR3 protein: CASSPGGTGEKLFF. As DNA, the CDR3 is TGTGCCAGCAGTCCTGGAGGAACTGGTGAAAAACTGTTTTTT.

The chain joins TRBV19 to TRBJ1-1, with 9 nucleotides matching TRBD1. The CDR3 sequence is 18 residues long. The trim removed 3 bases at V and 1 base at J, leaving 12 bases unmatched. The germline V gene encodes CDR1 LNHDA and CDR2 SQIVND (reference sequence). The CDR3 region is CASSISSGQGQWNTEAFF. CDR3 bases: TGTGCCAGTAGTATTTCGTCGGGACAGGGCCAATGGAACACTGAAGCTTTCTTT.

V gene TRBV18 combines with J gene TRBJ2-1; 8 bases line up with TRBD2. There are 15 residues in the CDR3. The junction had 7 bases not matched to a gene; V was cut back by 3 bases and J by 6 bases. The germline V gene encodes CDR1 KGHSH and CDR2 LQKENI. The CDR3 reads CASSPPGLGPNEQFF. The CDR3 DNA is TGTGCCAGCTCACCGCCGGGACTAGGCCCCAATGAGCAGTTCTTC.

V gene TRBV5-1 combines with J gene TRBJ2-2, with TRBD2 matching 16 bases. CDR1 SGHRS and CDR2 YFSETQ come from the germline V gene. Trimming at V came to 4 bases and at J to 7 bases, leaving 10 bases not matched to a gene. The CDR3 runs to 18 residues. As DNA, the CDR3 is TGCGCCAGCAGCGAGTCGGGACTAGCGGGAGGGCCAGTCGGGGAGCTGTTTTTT. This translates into CASSESGLAGGPVGELFF.

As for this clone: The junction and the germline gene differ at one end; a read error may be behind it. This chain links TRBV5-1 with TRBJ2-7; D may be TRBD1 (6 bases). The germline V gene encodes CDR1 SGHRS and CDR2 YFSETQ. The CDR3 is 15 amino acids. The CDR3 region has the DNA TGCGCCAGCAGCGAAAATGTGGGGGCGTCCTACCAGCAGTACTTC. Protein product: CASSENVGASYQQYF.

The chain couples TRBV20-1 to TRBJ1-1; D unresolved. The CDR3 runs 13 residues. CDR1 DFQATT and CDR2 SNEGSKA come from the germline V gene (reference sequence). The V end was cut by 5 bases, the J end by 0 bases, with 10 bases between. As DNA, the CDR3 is TGCAGTGCTCGCCGGGATATGAACACTGAAGCTTTCTTT. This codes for CSARRDMNTEAFF.

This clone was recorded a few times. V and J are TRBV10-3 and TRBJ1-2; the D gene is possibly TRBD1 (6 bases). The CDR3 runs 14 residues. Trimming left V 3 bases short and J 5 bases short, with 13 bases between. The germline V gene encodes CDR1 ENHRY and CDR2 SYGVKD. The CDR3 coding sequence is TGTGCCATCAGTGAAGGTGGGGGGCCATATGGCTACACCTTC. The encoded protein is CAISEGGGPYGYTF.

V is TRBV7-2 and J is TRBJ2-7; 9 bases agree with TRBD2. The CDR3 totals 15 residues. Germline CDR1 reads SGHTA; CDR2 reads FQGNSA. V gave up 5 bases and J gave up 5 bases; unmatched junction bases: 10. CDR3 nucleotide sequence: TGTGCCAGCAGCCCCGCGGGAGGGCCGGGGGACGAGCAGTACTTC. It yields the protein CASSPAGGPGDEQYF.

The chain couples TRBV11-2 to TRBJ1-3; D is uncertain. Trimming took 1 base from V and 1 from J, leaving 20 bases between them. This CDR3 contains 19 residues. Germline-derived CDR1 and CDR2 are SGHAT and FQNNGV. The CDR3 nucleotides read TGTGCCAGCAGCTTAGGGGTCTCACGGGCCGGGTTATCTGGAAACACCATATATTTT. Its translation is CASSLGVSRAGLSGNTIYF.

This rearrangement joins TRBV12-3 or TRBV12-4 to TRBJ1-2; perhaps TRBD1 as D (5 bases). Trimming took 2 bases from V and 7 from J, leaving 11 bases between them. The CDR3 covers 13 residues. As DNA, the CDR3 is TGTGCCAGCAGTTTATCCGGGACGATTGGCTACACCTTC. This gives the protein CASSLSGTIGYTF.

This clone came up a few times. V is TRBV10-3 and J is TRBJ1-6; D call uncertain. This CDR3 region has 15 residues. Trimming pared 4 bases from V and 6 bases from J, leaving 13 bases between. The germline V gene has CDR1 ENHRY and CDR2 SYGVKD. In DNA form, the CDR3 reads TGTGCCATCAGTGGAACAGCCTTTATTAATTCACCCCTCCACTTT. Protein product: CAISGTAFINSPLHF.

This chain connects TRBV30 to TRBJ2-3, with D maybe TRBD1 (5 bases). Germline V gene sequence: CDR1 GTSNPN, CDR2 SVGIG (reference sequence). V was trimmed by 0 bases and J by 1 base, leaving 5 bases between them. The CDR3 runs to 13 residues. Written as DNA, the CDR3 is TGTGCCTGGAGTGTAGGGGGCACAGATACGCAGTATTTT. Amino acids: CAWSVGGTDTQYF.

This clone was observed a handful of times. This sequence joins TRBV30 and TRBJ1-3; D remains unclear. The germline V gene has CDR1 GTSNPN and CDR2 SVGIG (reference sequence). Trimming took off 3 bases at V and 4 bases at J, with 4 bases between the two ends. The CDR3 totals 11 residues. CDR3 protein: CAWSMGNTIYF. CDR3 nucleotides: TGTGCCTGGAGCATGGGAAACACCATATATTTT.

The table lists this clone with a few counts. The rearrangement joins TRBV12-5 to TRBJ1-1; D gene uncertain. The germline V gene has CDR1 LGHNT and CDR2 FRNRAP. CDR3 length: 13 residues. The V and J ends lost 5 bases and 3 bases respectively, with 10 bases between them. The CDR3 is CASGLGWDTEAFF. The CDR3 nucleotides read TGTGCTAGTGGTCTAGGATGGGACACTGAAGCTTTCTTT.

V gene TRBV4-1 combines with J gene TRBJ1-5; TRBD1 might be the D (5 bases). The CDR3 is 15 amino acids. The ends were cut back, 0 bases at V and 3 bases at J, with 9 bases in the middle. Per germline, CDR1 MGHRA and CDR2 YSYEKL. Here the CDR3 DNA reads TGCGCCAGCAGCCAAGATCAGGGTAACAATCAGCCCCAGCATTTT. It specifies CASSQDQGNNQPQHF.

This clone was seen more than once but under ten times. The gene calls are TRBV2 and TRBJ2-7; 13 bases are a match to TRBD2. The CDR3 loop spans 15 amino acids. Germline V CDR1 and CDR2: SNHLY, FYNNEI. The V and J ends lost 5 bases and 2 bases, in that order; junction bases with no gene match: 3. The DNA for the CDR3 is TGTGCCAGCAGTACGGGACTAGCGGGACCCTACGAGCAGTACTTC. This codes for CASSTGLAGPYEQYF.

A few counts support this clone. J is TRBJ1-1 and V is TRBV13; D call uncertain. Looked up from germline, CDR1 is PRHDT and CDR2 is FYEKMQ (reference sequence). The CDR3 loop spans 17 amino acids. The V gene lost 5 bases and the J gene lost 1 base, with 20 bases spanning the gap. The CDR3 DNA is TGTGCCAGCAGCGGTGGTTTGGGAACTGCTACGAACACTGAAGCTTTCTTT. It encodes CASSGGLGTATNTEAFF. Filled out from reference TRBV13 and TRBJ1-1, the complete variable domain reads AAGVIQSPRHLIKEKRETATLKCYPIPRHDTVYWYQQGPGQDPQFLISFYEKMQSDKGSIPDRFSAQQFSDYHSELNMSSLELGDSALYFCASSGGLGTATNTEAFFGQGTRLTVV.

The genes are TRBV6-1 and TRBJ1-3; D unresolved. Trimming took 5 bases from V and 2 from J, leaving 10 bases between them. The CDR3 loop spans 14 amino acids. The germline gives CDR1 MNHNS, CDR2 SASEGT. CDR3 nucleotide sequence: TGTGCCAGCAGTCAGAAGGCCCCTGGAAACACCATATATTTT. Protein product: CASSQKAPGNTIYF.

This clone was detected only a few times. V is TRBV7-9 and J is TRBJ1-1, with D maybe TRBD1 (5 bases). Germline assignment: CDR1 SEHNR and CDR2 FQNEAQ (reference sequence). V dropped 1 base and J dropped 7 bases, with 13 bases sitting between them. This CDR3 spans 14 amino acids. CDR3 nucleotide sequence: TGTGCCAGCAGCTTAGTTCAGGGTCAAAATGAAGCTTTCTTT. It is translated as CASSLVQGQNEAFF.

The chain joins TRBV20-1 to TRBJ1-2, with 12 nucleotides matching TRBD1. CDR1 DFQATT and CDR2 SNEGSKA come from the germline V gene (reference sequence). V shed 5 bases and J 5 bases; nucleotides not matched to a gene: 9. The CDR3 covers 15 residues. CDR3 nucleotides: TGCAGTGCTTATAACCCGGGACAGGGGGCTTATGGCTACACCTTC. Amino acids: CSAYNPGQGAYGYTF.

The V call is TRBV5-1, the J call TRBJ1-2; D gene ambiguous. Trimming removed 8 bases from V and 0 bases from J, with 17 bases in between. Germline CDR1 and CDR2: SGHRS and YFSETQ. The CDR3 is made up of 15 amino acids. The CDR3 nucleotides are TGCGCCAGTAAACCGCTAAGCCGAGCTAACTATGGCTACACCTTC. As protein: CASKPLSRANYGYTF.

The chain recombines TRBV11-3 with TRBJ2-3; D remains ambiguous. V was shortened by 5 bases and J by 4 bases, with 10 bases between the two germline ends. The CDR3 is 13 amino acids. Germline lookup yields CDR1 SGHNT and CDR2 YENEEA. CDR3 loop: CASSKVRPDTQYF. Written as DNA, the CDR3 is TGTGCCAGCAGCAAAGTCAGGCCAGATACGCAGTATTTT.

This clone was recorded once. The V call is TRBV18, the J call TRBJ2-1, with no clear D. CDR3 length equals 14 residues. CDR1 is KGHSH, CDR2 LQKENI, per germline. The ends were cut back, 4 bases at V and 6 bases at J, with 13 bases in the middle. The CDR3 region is CASSLIVSGNEQFF. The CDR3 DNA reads TGTGCCAGCTCACTAATAGTTTCAGGCAATGAGCAGTTCTTC.

In DNA, the CDR3 is TGTGCCAGCAGTTACGGTCTCAACGAGCAGTACTTC. It translates to CASSYGLNEQYF. The rearrangement joins TRBV6-2 or TRBV6-3 to TRBJ2-7; no firm D call. Germline CDR1 is MNHEY and CDR2 is SVGEGT. The CDR3 spans 12 residues. V was trimmed by 2 bases and J by 5 bases, leaving 7 bases between them.

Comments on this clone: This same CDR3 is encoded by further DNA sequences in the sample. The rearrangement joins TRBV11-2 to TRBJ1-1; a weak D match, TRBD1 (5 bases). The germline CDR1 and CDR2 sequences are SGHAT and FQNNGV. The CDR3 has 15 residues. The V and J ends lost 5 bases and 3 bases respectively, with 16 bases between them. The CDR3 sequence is CASSPRVYGDTEAFF. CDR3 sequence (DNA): TGTGCCAGCAGCCCCAGGGTGTACGGGGACACTGAAGCTTTCTTT.

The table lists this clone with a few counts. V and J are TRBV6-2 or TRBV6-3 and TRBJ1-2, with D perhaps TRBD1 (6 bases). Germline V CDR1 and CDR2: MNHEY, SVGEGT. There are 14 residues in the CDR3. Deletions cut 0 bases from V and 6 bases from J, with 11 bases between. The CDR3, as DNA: TGTGCCAGCAGTTACTCAGCGGGGGGCAATGGCTACACCTTC. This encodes CASSYSAGGNGYTF.